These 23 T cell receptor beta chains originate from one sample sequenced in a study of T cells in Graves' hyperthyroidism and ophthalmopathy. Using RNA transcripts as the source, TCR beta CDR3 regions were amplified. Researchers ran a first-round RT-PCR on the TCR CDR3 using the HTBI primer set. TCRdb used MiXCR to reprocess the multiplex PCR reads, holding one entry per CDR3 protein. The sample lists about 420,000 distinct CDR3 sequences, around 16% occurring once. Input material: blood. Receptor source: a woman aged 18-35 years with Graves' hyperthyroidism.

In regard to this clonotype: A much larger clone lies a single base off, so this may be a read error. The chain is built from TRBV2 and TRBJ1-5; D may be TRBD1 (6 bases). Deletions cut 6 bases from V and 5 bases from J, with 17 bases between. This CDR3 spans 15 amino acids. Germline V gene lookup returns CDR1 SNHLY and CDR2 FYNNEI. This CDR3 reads CASSAGGGGDQPQHF. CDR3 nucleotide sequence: TGTGCCAGCAGCGCCGGGGGGGGGGGCGATCAGCCCCAGCATTTT.

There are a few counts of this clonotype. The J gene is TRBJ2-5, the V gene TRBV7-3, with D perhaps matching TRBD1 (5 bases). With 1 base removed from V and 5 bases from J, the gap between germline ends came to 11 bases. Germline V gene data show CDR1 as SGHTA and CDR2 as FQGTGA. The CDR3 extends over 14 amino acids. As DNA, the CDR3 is TGTGCCAGCAGCTTAAATGGGGCTGGTGAGACCCAGTACTTC. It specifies CASSLNGAGETQYF.

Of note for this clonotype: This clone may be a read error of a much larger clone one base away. The CDR3 nucleotides are TGTGCCAGCACTCAGGGTGATCGGAACACTGAAGCTTCCTTT. Protein product: CASTQGDRNTEASF. The genes are TRBV6-1 and TRBJ1-1; tentative D call: TRBD1 (5 bases). CDR3 length: 14 residues. Germline CDR1 MNHNS, CDR2 SASEGT.

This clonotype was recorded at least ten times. CDR3 in DNA: TGTGCCAGCAGTTACTCCGGGCGCTCAGCAACTAATGAAAAACTGTTTTTT. Protein product: CASSYSGRSATNEKLFF. The genes are TRBV6-2 or TRBV6-3 and TRBJ1-4, with D uncertain. The length of the CDR3 is 17 residues. V lost 0 bases and J lost 0, with 11 bases in between. The germline V gene has CDR1 MNHEY and CDR2 SVGEGT.

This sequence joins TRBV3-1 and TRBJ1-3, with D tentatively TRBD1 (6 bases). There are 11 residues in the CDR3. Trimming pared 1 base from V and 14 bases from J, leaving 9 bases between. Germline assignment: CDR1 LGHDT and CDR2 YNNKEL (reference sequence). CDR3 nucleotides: TGTGCCAGCAGCCAAGCTGGACAGCTATATTTT. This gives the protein CASSQAGQLYF.

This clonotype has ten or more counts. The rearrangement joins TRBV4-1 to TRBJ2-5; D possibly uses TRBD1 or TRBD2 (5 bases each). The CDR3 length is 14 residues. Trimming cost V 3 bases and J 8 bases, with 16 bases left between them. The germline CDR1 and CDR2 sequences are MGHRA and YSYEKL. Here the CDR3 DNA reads TGCGCCAGCAGCCAGGGAACACGGGGCGGAACCCAGTACTTC. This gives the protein CASSQGTRGGTQYF.

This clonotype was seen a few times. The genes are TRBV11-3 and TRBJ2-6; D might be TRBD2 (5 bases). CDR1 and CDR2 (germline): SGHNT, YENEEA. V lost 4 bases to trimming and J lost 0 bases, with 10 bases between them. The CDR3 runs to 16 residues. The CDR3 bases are TGTGCCAGCAGCTCGGCGGGCAACTCTGGGGCCAACGTCCTGACTTTC. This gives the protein CASSSAGNSGANVLTF.

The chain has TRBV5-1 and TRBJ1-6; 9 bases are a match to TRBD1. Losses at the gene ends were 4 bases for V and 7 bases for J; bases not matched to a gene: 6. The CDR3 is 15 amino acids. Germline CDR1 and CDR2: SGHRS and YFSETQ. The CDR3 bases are TGCGCCAGCAGCGCTTCGGGACAGGGAAATTCACCCCTCCACTTT. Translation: CASSASGQGNSPLHF.

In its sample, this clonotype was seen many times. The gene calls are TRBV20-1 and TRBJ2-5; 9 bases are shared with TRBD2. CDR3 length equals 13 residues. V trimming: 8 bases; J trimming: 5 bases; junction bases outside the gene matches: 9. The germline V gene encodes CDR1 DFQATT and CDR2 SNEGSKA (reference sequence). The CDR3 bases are TGCAGTTTTTTAGCGGGGGTTGTGGAGACCCAGTACTTC. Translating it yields CSFLAGVVETQYF.

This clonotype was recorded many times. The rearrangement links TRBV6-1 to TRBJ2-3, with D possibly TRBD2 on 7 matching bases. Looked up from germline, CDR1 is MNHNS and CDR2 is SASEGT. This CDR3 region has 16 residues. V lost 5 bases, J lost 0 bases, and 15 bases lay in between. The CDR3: CASSRGGDISTDTQYF. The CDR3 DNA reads TGTGCCAGCAGTCGAGGGGGGGACATCAGCACAGATACGCAGTATTTT.

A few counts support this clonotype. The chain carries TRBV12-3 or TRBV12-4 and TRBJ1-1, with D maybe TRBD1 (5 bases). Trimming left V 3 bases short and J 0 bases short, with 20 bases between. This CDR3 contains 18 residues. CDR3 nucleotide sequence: TGTGCCAGCAGTTTCTCGGGGACGACCCAGCGCATGAACACTGAAGCTTTCTTT. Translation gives CASSFSGTTQRMNTEAFF.

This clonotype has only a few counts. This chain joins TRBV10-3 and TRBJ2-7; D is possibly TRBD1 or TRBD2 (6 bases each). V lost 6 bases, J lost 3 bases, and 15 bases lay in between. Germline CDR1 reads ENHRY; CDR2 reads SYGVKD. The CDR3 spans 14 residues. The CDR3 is CAIRSRGAGYEQYF. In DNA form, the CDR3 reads TGTGCCATCAGATCTAGGGGGGCGGGCTACGAGCAGTACTTC.

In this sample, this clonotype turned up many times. The CDR3 DNA reads TGTGCCTGGAGTGTACAGGGGCCCCCCACAGATACGCAGTATTTT. This codes for CAWSVQGPPTDTQYF. This sequence joins TRBV30 and TRBJ2-3; 7 bases are a match to TRBD1. V gave up 0 bases and J gave up 2 bases; unmatched junction bases: 5. The CDR3 covers 15 residues. From germline, CDR1 is GTSNPN and CDR2 SVGIG (reference sequence). Full variable domain (rest looked up from reference TRBV30 and TRBJ2-3): SQTIHQWPATLVQPVGSPLSLECTVEGTSNPNLYWYRQAAGRGLQLLFYSVGIGQISSEVPQNLSASRPQDRQFILSSKKLLLSDSGFYLCAWSVQGPPTDTQYFGPGTRLTVL.

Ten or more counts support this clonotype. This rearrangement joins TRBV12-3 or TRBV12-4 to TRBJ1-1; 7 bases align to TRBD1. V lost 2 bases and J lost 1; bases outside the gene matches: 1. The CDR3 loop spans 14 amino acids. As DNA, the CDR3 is TGTGCCAGCAGTTTATCAGGGGGGAACACTGAAGCTTTCTTT. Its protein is CASSLSGGNTEAFF.

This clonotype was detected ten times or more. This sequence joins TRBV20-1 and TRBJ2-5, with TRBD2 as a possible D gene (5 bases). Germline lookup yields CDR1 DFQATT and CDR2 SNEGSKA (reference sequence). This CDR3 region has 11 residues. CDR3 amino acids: CSGINQETQYF. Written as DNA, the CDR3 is TGCAGCGGGATCAACCAAGAGACCCAGTACTTC.

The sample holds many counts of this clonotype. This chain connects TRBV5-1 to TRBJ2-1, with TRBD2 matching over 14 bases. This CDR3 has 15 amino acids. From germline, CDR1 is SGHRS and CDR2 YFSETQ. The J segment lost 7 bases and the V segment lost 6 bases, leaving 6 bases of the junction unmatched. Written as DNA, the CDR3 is TGCGCCAGCACCGGGGGACTAGCGGGAGTGAATGAGCAGTTCTTC. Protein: CASTGGLAGVNEQFF.

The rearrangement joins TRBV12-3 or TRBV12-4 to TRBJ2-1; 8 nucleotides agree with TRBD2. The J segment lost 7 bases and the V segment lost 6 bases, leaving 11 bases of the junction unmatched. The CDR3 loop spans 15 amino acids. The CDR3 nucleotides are TGTGCCAGCAGCCCCCGGGGGGGAGCGGGGAATGAGCAGTTCTTC. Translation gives CASSPRGGAGNEQFF.

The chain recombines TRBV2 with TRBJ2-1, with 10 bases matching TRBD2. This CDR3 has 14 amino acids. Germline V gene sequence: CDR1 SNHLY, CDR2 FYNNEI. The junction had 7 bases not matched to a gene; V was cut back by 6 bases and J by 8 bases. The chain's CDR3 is CASSVSGGADEQFF. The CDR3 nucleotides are TGTGCCAGCAGCGTCAGCGGGGGGGCTGATGAGCAGTTCTTC.

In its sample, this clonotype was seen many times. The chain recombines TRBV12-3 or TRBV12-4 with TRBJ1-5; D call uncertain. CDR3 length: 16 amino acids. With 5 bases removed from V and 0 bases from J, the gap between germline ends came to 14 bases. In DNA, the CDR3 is TGTGCCAGCAGTCCTAGGACTGAGTATAGCAATCAGCCCCAGCATTTT. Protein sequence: CASSPRTEYSNQPQHF.

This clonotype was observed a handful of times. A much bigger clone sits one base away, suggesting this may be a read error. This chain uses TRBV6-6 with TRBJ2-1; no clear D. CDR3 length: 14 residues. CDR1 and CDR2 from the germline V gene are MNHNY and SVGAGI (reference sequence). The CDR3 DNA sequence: TGTGCCAGCAGTTACTCGTACTACAACAATGGGCAGTTCTTC. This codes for CASSYSYYNNGQFF.

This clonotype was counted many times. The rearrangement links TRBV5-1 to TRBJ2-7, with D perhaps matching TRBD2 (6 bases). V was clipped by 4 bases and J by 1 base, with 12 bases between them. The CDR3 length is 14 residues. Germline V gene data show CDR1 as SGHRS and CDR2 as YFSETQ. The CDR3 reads CASSRDSPSYEQYF. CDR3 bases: TGCGCCAGCAGCCGGGACTCTCCTTCCTACGAGCAGTACTTC.

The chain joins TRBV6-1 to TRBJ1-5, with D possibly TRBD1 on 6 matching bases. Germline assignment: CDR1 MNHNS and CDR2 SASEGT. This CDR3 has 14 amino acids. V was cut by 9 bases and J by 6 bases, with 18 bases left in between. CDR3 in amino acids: CASNSGGAGQPQHF. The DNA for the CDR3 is TGTGCCAGTAATTCCGGGGGCGCAGGTCAGCCCCAGCATTTT.

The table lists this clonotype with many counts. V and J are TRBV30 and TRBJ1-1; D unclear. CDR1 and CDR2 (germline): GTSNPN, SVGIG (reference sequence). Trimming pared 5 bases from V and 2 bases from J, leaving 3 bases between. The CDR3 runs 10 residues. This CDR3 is CAWGNTEAFF. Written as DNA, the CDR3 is TGTGCCTGGGGAAACACTGAAGCTTTCTTT. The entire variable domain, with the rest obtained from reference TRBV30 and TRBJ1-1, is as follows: SQTIHQWPATLVQPVGSPLSLECTVEGTSNPNLYWYRQAAGRGLQLLFYSVGIGQISSEVPQNLSASRPQDRQFILSSKKLLLSDSGFYLCAWGNTEAFFGQGTRLTVV.